This entry lists 2 T cell receptor beta chains sequenced from one sample in a study of cytomegalovirus exposure and HLA in healthy donors. In the PCR, 60 Vbeta and 13 Jbeta primers were used. Sequencing was performed with immunoSEQ multiplex PCR; in TCRdb, only in-frame clones are kept and a portion is missing. The sample consists of roughly 80,000 clones, roughly 76% of them appearing once. Sequencing was performed on PBMCs. These receptors all stem from a woman in her thirties in good health and CMV-seronegative.

CDR3 residues: CASRTSRITSYEQYF. The CDR3 DNA sequence: TGCGCCAGCAGAACTTCCAGGATAACCTCCTACGAGCAGTACTTC. The rearrangement joins TRBV10-2 to TRBJ2-7; no clear D. Germline values: CDR1 WSHSY, CDR2 SAAADI. V was shortened by 6 bases and J by 0 bases, with 15 bases between the two germline ends. The CDR3 length is 15 residues.

The V call is TRBV5-6, the J call TRBJ2-2, with TRBD1 as a possible D gene (6 bases). Trimming pared 4 bases from V and 5 bases from J, leaving 18 bases between. The CDR3 contains 16 residues. From germline, CDR1 is SGHDT and CDR2 YYEEEE. This CDR3 is CASSRQVLGYTGELFF. CDR3 nucleotides: TGTGCCAGCAGCCGACAGGTCCTAGGTTATACCGGGGAGCTGTTTTTT.